The clone carrying this T cell receptor beta chain was picked up a small number of times. The age range of participants was about 18 to 90 years, with residence in about two dozen US areas. Cohort 3 donors counted as recovered after two negative PCRs, clearance, or resolved symptoms. CDR1 and CDR2 from the germline V gene are LNHDA and SQIVND (reference sequence). The germline V and J ends were trimmed by 3 bases and 6 bases, with 14 bases remaining between them. The CDR3 is 14 residues long. This specimen comes from a study of blood T cell repertoires in COVID-19. Study background: PBMCs, B-cell-depleted T cells, or T cells provided the cDNA or gDNA that made up the material.

Study processing details: Reference gene primer amplification gave estimated nucleated cell counts. Method: immunoSEQ multiplex PCR; TCRdb's copy keeps in-frame clones and lacks some. That table furnishes V, J and clone size, whereas the DNA furnished D and trimming. The sample holds roughly 280,000 clones, 80% to 90% seen once. The sequencing input was PBMCs or T cells enriched from blood (not recorded which). The rearrangement uses TRBV19 and TRBJ1-1; possibly TRBD1 for D (5 bases). The clonotype originates from a woman between 18 and 29 years old who had recovered from COVID-19. As DNA, the CDR3 is TGTGCCAGTAGTATCTCCCTCGCAGGGCCTGAAGCTTTCTTT. Amino acid sequence: CASSISLAGPEAFF.